This T cell receptor (beta chain) was captured by sequencing in a study of CD8+CD57+ T cells in acquired aplastic anemia. In the study overall: The mean DNA yield obtained from sorted CD4+ and CD8+ cells came to 3 to 3.5 ug. Overall study findings and caveats: More than 25 was the count of CD8+ CDR3 sequences that patients shared with controls.

CDR1 MNHNS and CDR2 SASEGT come from the germline V gene. The CDR3 has 13 amino acids. The V gene lost 5 bases and the J gene lost 4 bases, with 11 bases spanning the gap. Genomic DNA, the template, was used for profiling of the TCR beta VDJ and CDR3. TCRdb reprocessed the reads via MiXCR and lists one record per CDR3 protein. The repertoire consists of around 400,000 distinct CDR3 sequences, with just under 70% occurring once and the leading ten covering 4%. With respect to this clonotype: Antigen unknown.

The sequenced sample consisted of sorted CD4+, CD8+, or CD8+CD57+ T cells (not recorded which) from PBMCs. This chain uses TRBV6-1 with TRBJ1-1; no clear D. This TCR was recovered from a human donor in good health, serving as a control. CDR3 amino acids: CASSYSRVTEAFF. The CDR3 bases are TGTGCCAGCAGTTATTCAAGGGTCACTGAAGCTTTCTTT.